This T cell receptor beta chain is from a study of control samples from healthy donors and cancer patients. Sequenced by immunoSEQ multiplex PCR; TCRdb stores in-frame clones only, minus some. The sample gives around 89,000 clones, roughly 78% of which show up once; about 9.2% is in the top ten. Germline CDR1 is LNHNV and CDR2 is YYDKDF (reference sequence). This CDR3 has 14 amino acids. Trimming removed 5 bases from V and 1 base from J, with 12 bases in between. This chain joins TRBV15 and TRBJ2-7, with D perhaps matching TRBD1 or TRBD2 (5 bases each). The sequenced sample consisted of blood. The sequence was collected from a woman in her fifties or sixties in good health. Here the CDR3 DNA reads TGTGCCACCAGCTGGGGGACGGGATCCTACGAGCAGTACTTC. Translation gives CATSWGTGSYEQYF.